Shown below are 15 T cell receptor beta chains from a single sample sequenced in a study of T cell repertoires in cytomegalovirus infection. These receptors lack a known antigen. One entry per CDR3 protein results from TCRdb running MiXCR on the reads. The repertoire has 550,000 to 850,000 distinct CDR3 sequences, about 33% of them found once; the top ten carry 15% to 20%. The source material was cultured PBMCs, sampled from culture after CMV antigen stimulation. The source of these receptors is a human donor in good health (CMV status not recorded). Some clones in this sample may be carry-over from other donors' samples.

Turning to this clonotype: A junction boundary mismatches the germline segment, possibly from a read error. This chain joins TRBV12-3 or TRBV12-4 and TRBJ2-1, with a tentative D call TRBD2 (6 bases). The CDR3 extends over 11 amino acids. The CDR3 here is CASREGPEQCF. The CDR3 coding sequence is TGTGCCAGCAGGGAGGGTCCTGAGCAGTGCTTC.

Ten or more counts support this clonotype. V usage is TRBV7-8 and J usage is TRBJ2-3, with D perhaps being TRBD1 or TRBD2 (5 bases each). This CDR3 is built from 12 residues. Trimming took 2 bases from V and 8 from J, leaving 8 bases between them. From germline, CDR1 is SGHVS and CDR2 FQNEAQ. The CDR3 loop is CASSLIGGTQYF. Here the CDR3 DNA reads TGTGCCAGCAGCTTAATTGGGGGTACGCAGTATTTT.

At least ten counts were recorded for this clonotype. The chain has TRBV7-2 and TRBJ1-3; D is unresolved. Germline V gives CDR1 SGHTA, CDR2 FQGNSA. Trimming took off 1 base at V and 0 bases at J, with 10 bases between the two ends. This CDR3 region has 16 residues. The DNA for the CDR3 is TGTGCCAGCAGCTTAGTCGCAAGTTACTCTGGAAACACCATATATTTT. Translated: CASSLVASYSGNTIYF.

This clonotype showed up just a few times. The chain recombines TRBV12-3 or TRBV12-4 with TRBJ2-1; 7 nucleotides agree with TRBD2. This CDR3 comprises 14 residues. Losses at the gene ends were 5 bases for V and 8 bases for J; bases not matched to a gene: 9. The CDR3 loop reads CASSRSGGRDEQFF. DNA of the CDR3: TGTGCCAGCAGTCGGTCGGGGGGTAGGGATGAGCAGTTCTTC.

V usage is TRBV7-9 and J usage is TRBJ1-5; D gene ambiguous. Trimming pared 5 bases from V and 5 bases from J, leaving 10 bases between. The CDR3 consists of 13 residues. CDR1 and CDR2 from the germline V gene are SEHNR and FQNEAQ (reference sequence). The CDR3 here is CASSENTDQPQHF. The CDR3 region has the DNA TGTGCCAGCAGCGAGAACACAGATCAGCCCCAGCATTTT.

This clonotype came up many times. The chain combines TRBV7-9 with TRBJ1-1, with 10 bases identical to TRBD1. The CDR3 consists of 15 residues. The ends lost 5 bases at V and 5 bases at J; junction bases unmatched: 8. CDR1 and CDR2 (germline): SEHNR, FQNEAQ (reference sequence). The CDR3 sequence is CASSHRQGAKTEAFF. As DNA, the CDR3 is TGTGCCAGCAGCCACCGACAGGGGGCGAAAACTGAAGCTTTCTTT.

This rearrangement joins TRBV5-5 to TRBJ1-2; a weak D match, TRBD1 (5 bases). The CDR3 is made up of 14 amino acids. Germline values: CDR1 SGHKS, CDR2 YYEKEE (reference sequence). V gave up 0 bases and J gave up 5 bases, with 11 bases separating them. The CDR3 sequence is CASSLAMQGYGYTF. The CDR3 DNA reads TGTGCCAGCAGCTTGGCGATGCAGGGTTATGGCTACACCTTC.

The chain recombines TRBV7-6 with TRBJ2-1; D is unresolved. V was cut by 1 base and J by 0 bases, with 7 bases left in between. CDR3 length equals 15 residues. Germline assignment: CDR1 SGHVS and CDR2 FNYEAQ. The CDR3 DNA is TGTGCCAGCAGCTTAGAACTCAGCTCCTACAATGAGCAGTTCTTC. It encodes CASSLELSSYNEQFF. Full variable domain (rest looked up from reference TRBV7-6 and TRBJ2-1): GAGVSQSPRYKVTKRGQDVALRCDPISGHVSLYWYRQALGQGPEFLTYFNYEAQQDKSGLPNDRFSAERPEGSISTLTIQRTEQRDSAMYRCASSLELSSYNEQFFGPGTRLTVL.

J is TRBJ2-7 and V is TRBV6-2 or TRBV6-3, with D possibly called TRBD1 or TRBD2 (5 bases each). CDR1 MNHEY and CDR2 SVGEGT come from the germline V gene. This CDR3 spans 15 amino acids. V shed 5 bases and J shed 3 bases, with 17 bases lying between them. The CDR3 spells CASSRTGTRVYEQYF. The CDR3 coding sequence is TGTGCCAGCAGTCGTACCGGGACCAGAGTCTACGAGCAGTACTTC.

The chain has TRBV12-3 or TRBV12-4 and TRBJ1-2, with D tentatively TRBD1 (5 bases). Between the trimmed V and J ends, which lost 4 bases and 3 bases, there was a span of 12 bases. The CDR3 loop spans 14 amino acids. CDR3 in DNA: TGTGCCAGCAGTTCGGGGGGATGGGACTATGGCTACACCTTC. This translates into CASSSGGWDYGYTF.

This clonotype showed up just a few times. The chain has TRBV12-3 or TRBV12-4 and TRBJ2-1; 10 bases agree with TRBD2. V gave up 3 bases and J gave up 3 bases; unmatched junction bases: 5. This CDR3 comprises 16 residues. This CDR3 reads CASSLGAGGFYNEQFF. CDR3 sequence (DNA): TGTGCCAGCAGTTTGGGAGCGGGAGGGTTCTACAATGAGCAGTTCTTC.

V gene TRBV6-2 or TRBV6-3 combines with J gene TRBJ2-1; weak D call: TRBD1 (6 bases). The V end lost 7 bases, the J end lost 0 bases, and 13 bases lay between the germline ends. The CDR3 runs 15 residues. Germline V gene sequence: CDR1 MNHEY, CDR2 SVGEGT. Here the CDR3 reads CASIGGSSSYNEQFF. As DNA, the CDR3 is TGTGCCAGCATTGGGGGCTCAAGCTCCTACAATGAGCAGTTCTTC.

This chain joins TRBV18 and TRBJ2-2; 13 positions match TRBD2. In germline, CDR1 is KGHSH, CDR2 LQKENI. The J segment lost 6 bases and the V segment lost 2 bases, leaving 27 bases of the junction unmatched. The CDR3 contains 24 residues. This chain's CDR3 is CASSPNRDGRLAGGRSTNPGELFF. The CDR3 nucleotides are TGTGCCAGCTCACCAAATCGGGACGGCCGACTAGCGGGAGGCCGGAGCACTAACCCCGGGGAGCTGTTTTTT.

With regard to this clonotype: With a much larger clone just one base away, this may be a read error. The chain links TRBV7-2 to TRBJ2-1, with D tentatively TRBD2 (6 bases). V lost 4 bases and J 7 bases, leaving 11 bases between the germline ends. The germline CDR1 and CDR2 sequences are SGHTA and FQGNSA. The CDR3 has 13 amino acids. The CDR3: CASSSSVSNEQFF. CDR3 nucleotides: TGTGCCAGCAGCTCTAGCGTAAGTAATGAGCAGTTCTTC.

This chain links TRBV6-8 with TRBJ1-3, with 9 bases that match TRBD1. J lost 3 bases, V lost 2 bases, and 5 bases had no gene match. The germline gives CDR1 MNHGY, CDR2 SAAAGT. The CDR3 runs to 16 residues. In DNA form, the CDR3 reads TGTGCCAGCAGTTACCAAACAGGGGGCAATGGAAACACCATATATTTT. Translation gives CASSYQTGGNGNTIYF.